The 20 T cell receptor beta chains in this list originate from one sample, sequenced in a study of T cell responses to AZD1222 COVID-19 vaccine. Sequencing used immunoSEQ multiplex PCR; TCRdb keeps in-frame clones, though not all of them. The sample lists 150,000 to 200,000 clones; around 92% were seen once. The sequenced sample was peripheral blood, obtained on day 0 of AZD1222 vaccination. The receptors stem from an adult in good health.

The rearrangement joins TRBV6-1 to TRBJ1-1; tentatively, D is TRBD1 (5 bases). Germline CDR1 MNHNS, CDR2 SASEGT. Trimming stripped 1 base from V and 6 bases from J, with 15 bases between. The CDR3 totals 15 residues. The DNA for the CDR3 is TGTGCCAGCAGTGAAGAGGGGAGGCCATCTCCTGAAGCTTTCTTT. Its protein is CASSEEGRPSPEAFF.

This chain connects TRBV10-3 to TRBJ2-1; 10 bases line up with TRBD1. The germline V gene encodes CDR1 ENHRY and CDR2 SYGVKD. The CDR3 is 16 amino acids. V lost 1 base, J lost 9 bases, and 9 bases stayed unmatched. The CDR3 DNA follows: TGTGCCATCAGTGAGTGGGCCGGGACAGGGGACAGTGAGCAGTTCTTC. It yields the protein CAISEWAGTGDSEQFF.

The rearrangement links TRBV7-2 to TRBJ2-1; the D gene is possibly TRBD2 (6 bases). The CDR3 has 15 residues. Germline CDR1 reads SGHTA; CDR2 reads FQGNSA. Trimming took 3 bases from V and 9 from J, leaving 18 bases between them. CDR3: CASSFLLSGSGEQFF. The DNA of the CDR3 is TGTGCCAGCAGCTTTCTCCTTAGCGGAAGTGGTGAGCAGTTCTTC.

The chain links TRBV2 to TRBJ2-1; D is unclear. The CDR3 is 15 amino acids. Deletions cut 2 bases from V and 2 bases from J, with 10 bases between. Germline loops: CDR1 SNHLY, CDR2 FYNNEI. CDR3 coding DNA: TGTGCCAGCAGTGAAACGGCGCCGACCTACAATGAGCAGTTCTTC. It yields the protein CASSETAPTYNEQFF. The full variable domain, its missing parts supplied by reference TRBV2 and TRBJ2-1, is EPEVTQTPSHQVTQMGQEVILRCVPISNHLYFYWYRQILGQKVEFLVSFYNNEISEKSEIFDDQFSVERPDGSNFTLKIRSTKLEDSAMYFCASSETAPTYNEQFFGPGTRLTVL.

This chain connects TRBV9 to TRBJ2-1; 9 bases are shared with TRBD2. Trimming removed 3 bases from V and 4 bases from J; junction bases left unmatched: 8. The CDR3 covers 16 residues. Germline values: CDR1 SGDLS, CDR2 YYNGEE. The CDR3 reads CASSGAGGPIYNEQFF. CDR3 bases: TGTGCCAGCAGCGGAGCGGGGGGACCCATATACAATGAGCAGTTCTTC. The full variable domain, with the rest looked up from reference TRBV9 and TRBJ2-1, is DSGVTQTPKHLITATGQRVTLRCSPRSGDLSVYWYQQSLDQGLQFLIQYYNGEERAKGNILERFSAQQFPDLHSELNLSSLELGDSALYFCASSGAGGPIYNEQFFGPGTRLTVL.

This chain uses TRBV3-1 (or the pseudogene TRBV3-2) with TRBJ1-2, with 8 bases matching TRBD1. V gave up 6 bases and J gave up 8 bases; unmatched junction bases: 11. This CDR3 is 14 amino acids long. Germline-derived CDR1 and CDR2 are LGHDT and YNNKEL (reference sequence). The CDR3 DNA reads TGTGCCAGCAGTCTGACAGGGGAAGTATACGGCTACACCTTC. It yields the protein CASSLTGEVYGYTF.

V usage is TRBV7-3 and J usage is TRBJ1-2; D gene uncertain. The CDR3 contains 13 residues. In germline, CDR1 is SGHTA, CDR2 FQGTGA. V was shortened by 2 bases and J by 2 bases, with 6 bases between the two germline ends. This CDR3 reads CASSLSQNYGYTF. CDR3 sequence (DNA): TGTGCCAGCAGCTTATCGCAGAACTATGGCTACACCTTC. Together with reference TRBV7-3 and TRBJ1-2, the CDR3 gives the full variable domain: GAGVSQTPSNKVTEKGKYVELRCDPISGHTALYWYRQSLGQGPEFLIYFQGTGAADDSGLPNDRFFAVRPEGSVSTLKIQRTERGDSAVYLCASSLSQNYGYTFGSGTRLTVV.

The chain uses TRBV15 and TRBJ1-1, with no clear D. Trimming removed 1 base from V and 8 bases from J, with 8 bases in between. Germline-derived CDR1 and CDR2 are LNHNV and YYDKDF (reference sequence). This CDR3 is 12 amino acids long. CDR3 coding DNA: TGTGCCACCAGCAGAGCGGAACAGGAAGCTTTCTTT. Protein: CATSRAEQEAFF.

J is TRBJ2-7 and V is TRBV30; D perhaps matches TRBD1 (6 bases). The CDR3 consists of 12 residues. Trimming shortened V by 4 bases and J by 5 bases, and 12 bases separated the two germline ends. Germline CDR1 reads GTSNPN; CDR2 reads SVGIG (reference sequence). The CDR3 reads CAWIRGVNEQYF. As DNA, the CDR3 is TGTGCCTGGATCAGGGGAGTCAACGAGCAGTACTTC.

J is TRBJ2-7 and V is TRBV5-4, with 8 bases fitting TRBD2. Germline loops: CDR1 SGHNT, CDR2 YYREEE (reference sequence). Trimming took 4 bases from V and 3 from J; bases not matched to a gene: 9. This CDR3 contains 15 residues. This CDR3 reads CASSPRAGTSYEQYF. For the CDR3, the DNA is TGTGCCAGCAGCCCGAGGGCAGGGACTAGCTACGAGCAGTACTTC.

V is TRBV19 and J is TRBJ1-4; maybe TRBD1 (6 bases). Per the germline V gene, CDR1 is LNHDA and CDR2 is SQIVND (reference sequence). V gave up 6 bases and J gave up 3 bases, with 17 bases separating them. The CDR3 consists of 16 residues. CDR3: CASSTQGRRPNEKLFF. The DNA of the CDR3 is TGTGCCAGTAGCACACAGGGTCGGCGTCCTAATGAAAAACTGTTTTTT.

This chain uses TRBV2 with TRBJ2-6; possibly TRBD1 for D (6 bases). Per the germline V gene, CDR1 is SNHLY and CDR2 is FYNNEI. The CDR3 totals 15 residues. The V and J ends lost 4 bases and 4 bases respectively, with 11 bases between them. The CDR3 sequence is CASSVGGVGANVLTF. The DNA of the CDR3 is TGTGCCAGCAGTGTAGGGGGAGTCGGGGCCAACGTCCTGACTTTC.

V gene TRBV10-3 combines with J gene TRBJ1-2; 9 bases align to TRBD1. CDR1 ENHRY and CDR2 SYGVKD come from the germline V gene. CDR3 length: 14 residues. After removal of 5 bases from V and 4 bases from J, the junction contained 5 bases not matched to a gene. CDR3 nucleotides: TGTGCCATCAGTCCGGGACAGGGTTCCTATGGCTACACCTTC. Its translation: CAISPGQGSYGYTF.

CDR3 residues: CASRTSGGLTDTQYF. Here the CDR3 DNA reads TGTGCCAGCAGGACTAGCGGGGGGCTCACAGATACGCAGTATTTT. The V and J genes are TRBV6-6 and TRBJ2-3; TRBD2 matches at 13 bases. Germline CDR1 reads MNHNY; CDR2 reads SVGAGI (reference sequence). There are 15 residues in the CDR3. V was clipped by 6 bases and J by 2 bases; unmatched bases: 2.

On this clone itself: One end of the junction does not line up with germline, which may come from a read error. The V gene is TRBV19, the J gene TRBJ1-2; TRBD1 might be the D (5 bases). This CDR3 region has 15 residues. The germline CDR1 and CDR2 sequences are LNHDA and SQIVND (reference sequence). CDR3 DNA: TGTGTCAGTCGGCAGGGATCGAGGTCTAACTATGGCTACACCTTC. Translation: CVSRQGSRSNYGYTF. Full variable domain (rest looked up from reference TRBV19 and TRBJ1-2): DGGITQSPKYLFRKEGQNVTLSCEQNLNHDAMYWYRQDPGQGLRLIYYSQIVNDFQKGDIAEGYSVSREKKESFPLTVTSAQKNPTAFYLCVSRQGSRSNYGYTFGSGTRLTVV.

CDR3 in amino acids: CASGPRLAGGFAELFF. CDR3 DNA sequence: TGTGCTAGTGGACCTAGACTAGCGGGAGGGTTCGCGGAGCTGTTTTTT. The chain is built from TRBV12-5 and TRBJ2-2; 14 bases are a match to TRBD2. This CDR3 contains 16 residues. Germline CDR1 reads LGHNT; CDR2 reads FRNRAP. V shed 6 bases and J 10 bases; nucleotides not matched to a gene: 10.

The CDR3 is CASRRQGARGNEQFF. The CDR3 DNA reads TGTGCCAGCAGGCGGCAGGGGGCCAGGGGCAATGAGCAGTTCTTC. J is TRBJ2-1 and V is TRBV6-5; the match to TRBD1 covers 8 bases. From germline, CDR1 is MNHEY and CDR2 SVGAGI. Trimming removed 6 bases from V and 6 bases from J; junction bases left unmatched: 10. The CDR3 runs 15 residues.

The CDR3: CASSVHRVSGNTIYF. The CDR3 coding sequence is TGCGCCAGCAGCGTACACAGGGTTTCTGGAAACACCATATATTTT. The V gene is TRBV4-1, the J gene TRBJ1-3; maybe TRBD1 (6 bases). The V and J ends lost 5 bases and 1 base respectively, with 12 bases between them. CDR3 length equals 15 residues. The germline V gene has CDR1 MGHRA and CDR2 YSYEKL.

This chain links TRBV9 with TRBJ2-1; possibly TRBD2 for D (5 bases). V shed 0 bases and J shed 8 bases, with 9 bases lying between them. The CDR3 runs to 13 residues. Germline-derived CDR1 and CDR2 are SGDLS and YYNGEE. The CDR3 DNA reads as TGTGCCAGCAGCGTAGGAGGGCGGGATGAGCAGTTCTTC. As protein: CASSVGGRDEQFF.

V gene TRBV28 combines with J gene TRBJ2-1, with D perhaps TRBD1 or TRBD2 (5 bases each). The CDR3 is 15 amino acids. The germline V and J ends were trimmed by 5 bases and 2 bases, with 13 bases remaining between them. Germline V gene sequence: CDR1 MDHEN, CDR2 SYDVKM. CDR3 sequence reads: CASSNPGRAYNEQFF. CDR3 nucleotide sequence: TGTGCCAGCAGTAACCCGGGACGCGCCTACAATGAGCAGTTCTTC.